The 7 T cell receptor beta chains reported below all come from one sample, sequenced in a study of shared clonotypes between healthy human individuals. Here immunoSEQ multiplex PCR was the method, and the copy in TCRdb shows in-frame clones only, minus some. The data show over a million clones, approximately 97% seen once. Sequenced: naive CD4+ T cells sorted from blood. Subset here: CD45RA+ positively selected. Receptor source: a man younger than 45 in good health.

The rearrangement links TRBV19 to TRBJ1-4; D gene ambiguous. The germline gives CDR1 LNHDA, CDR2 SQIVND (reference sequence). The CDR3 consists of 11 residues. V was shortened by 3 bases and J by 7 bases, with 3 bases between the two germline ends. CDR3 coding DNA: TGTGCCAGTAGTATGTCTGAAAAACTGTTTTTT. It specifies CASSMSEKLFF.

The chain combines TRBV30 with TRBJ2-7; maybe TRBD1 (5 bases). Between the trimmed V and J ends, which lost 0 bases and 4 bases, there was a span of 16 bases. Germline CDR1 reads GTSNPN; CDR2 reads SVGIG (reference sequence). This CDR3 has 15 amino acids. CDR3 sequence: CAWSVKGALGYEQYF. The CDR3 DNA sequence: TGTGCCTGGAGTGTAAAAGGGGCCCTGGGGTACGAGCAGTACTTC.

This rearrangement joins TRBV7-7 to TRBJ2-2; TRBD1 matches 8 bases. Germline V CDR1 and CDR2: SSHAT, FNYEAQ (reference sequence). Trimming removed 5 bases from V and 0 bases from J; junction bases left unmatched: 8. The CDR3 runs to 17 residues. The CDR3 coding sequence is TGTGCCAGCAGCCCCGGACAGGGACCAACGAACACCGGGGAGCTGTTTTTT. Its translation: CASSPGQGPTNTGELFF.

The rearrangement joins TRBV11-3 to TRBJ2-1, with 12 bases identical to TRBD2. Germline V lookup: CDR1 SGHNT, CDR2 YENEEA. The J segment lost 9 bases and the V segment lost 5 bases, leaving 14 bases of the junction unmatched. The length of the CDR3 is 17 residues. CDR3 sequence reads: CASSQRTSGIKSGEQFF. CDR3 nucleotides: TGTGCCAGCAGCCAAAGGACTAGCGGGATAAAATCGGGTGAGCAGTTCTTC.

The chain combines TRBV5-1 with TRBJ2-6; tentatively, D is TRBD1 (5 bases). Trimming pared 0 bases from V and 2 bases from J, leaving 9 bases between. CDR3 length: 16 amino acids. Germline V CDR1 and CDR2: SGHRS, YFSETQ. In nucleotides, the CDR3 is TGCGCCAGCAGCTTGGGGGGCGTCGCTGGGGCCAACGTCCTGACTTTC. Encoded protein: CASSLGGVAGANVLTF. Full variable domain (missing parts from reference TRBV5-1 and TRBJ2-6): KAGVTQTPRYLIKTRGQQVTLSCSPISGHRSVSWYQQTPGQGLQFLFEYFSETQRNKGNFPGRFSGRQFSNSRSEMNVSTLELGDSALYLCASSLGGVAGANVLTFGAGSRLTVL.

The genes are TRBV30 and TRBJ2-1; D may be TRBD1 (6 bases). Trimming took off 0 bases at V and 3 bases at J, with 9 bases between the two ends. The length of the CDR3 is 14 residues. Per the germline V gene, CDR1 is GTSNPN and CDR2 is SVGIG (reference sequence). As DNA, the CDR3 is TGTGCCTGGAGTGTAGGACAGAGCTACAATGAGCAGTTCTTC. Translating it yields CAWSVGQSYNEQFF. Looking up the rest from reference TRBV30 and TRBJ2-1 gives the full variable domain: SQTIHQWPATLVQPVGSPLSLECTVEGTSNPNLYWYRQAAGRGLQLLFYSVGIGQISSEVPQNLSASRPQDRQFILSSKKLLLSDSGFYLCAWSVGQSYNEQFFGPGTRLTVL.

The chain recombines TRBV7-6 with TRBJ2-7, with TRBD2 matching 9 bases. The CDR3 has 16 amino acids. Germline V lookup: CDR1 SGHVS, CDR2 FNYEAQ. The junction had 8 bases not matched to a gene; V was cut back by 1 base and J by 4 bases. CDR3 amino acids: CASSLVSSGNPYEQYF. CDR3 coding DNA: TGTGCCAGCAGCTTAGTTTCTAGCGGGAATCCATACGAGCAGTACTTC.